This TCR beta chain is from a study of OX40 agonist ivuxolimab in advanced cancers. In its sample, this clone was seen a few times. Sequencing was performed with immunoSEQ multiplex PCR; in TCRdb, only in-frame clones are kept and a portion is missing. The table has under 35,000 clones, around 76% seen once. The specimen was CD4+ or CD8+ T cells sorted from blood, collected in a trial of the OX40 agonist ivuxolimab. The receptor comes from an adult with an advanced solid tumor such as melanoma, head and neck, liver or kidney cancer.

CDR3 nucleotide sequence: TGTGCCAGCAGCACGAGGTCGGTAGGTCGCAATCAGCCCCAGCATTTT. It is translated as CASSTRSVGRNQPQHF. The chain joins TRBV21-1 to TRBJ1-5. TRBV21-1 counts as a pseudogene. CDR3 length equals 16 residues.